Following are 23 T cell receptor beta chains from one sample sequenced in a study of T cells in Graves' hyperthyroidism and ophthalmopathy. The source material, RNA transcripts, was used to amplify TCR beta CDR3 regions. Researchers ran a first-round RT-PCR on the TCR CDR3 using the HTBI primer set. TCRdb reprocessed the multiplex PCR reads with MiXCR, giving one entry per CDR3 protein. The sample lists about 380,000 distinct CDR3 sequences, roughly 18% occurring once. Material: blood. The receptors here all came from a man between 18 and 29 years old with Graves' ophthalmopathy.

The V gene is TRBV10-3, the J gene TRBJ1-1; 9 nucleotides align to TRBD1. J gave up 3 bases and V 6 bases, and 2 bases lay outside the gene matches. Germline V gene sequence: CDR1 ENHRY, CDR2 SYGVKD. This CDR3 has 13 residues. CDR3 loop: CAIRGQGDTEAFF. The CDR3 DNA follows: TGTGCCATCAGGGGACAGGGTGACACTGAAGCTTTCTTT.

This clonotype was seen repeatedly, ten times or more. V and J are TRBV7-9 and TRBJ2-3; no reliable D call. Trimming took off 6 bases at V and 0 bases at J, with 10 bases between the two ends. Germline CDR1 and CDR2: SEHNR and FQNEAQ (reference sequence). This CDR3 is 14 amino acids long. Written as DNA, the CDR3 is TGTGCCAGCAGAGGACCCACTAGCACAGATACGCAGTATTTT. Its translation: CASRGPTSTDTQYF.

The rearrangement joins TRBV19 to TRBJ1-5, with unresolved D. Germline V CDR1 and CDR2: LNHDA, SQIVND (reference sequence). CDR3 size: 17 residues. V lost 0 bases and J 3 bases, leaving 15 bases between the germline ends. CDR3 bases: TGTGCCAGTAGTATAGAGGCCCTACAACATTTCAATCAGCCCCAGCATTTT. It codes for CASSIEALQHFNQPQHF.

This clonotype was observed a handful of times. CDR3 in DNA: TGTGCCAGCAGCGGGACAGGGGCTAAACCATTGAATGAGCAGTTCTTC. As protein: CASSGTGAKPLNEQFF. The rearrangement uses TRBV13 and TRBJ2-1; TRBD1 matches 10 bases. The CDR3 runs to 16 residues. V lost 5 bases, J lost 7 bases, and 11 bases stayed unmatched. Germline V lookup: CDR1 PRHDT, CDR2 FYEKMQ (reference sequence). The full variable domain, its missing parts supplied by reference TRBV13 and TRBJ2-1, is AAGVIQSPRHLIKEKRETATLKCYPIPRHDTVYWYQQGPGQDPQFLISFYEKMQSDKGSIPDRFSAQQFSDYHSELNMSSLELGDSALYFCASSGTGAKPLNEQFFGPGTRLTVL.

V and J are TRBV30 and TRBJ1-1; D is uncertain. This CDR3 spans 12 amino acids. V was clipped by 5 bases and J by 0 bases, with 7 bases between them. Germline CDR1 is GTSNPN and CDR2 is SVGIG (reference sequence). CDR3 in amino acids: CAWRIMNTEAFF. CDR3 sequence (DNA): TGTGCCTGGCGGATCATGAACACTGAAGCTTTCTTT.

Many counts were recorded for this clonotype. The V and J genes are TRBV6-1 and TRBJ2-7; D is unclear. V lost 4 bases and J 4 bases, leaving 11 bases between the germline ends. Germline V gene lookup returns CDR1 MNHNS and CDR2 SASEGT. This CDR3 region has 13 residues. CDR3 DNA: TGTGCCAGCAGTGCTGGATGGGGTTACGAGCAGTACTTC. Amino acid sequence: CASSAGWGYEQYF.

This clonotype was detected ten times or more. J is TRBJ2-3 and V is TRBV3-1, with D perhaps matching TRBD1 (5 bases). The CDR3 extends over 15 amino acids. V lost 0 bases, J lost 0 bases, and 7 bases lay in between. Looked up from germline, CDR1 is LGHDT and CDR2 is YNNKEL (reference sequence). The CDR3 loop reads CASSQDQGSTDTQYF. The CDR3 DNA follows: TGTGCCAGCAGCCAAGACCAGGGTAGCACAGATACGCAGTATTTT.

In this sample, this clonotype turned up many times. This sequence joins TRBV7-9 and TRBJ2-1; the D gene is possibly TRBD2 (5 bases). This CDR3 comprises 16 residues. Trimming stripped 5 bases from V and 0 bases from J, with 14 bases between. Germline V gene sequence: CDR1 SEHNR, CDR2 FQNEAQ (reference sequence). CDR3: CASSPFAGVSYNEQFF. The CDR3 DNA sequence: TGTGCCAGCAGCCCCTTCGCCGGGGTCTCCTACAATGAGCAGTTCTTC.

This clonotype showed up just a few times. V and J are TRBV6-1 and TRBJ2-7; unclear D gene. The CDR3 has 16 residues. V lost 5 bases and J 0 bases, leaving 17 bases between the germline ends. CDR1 is MNHNS, CDR2 SASEGT, per germline. CDR3 amino acids: CASSPVFTTISYEQYF. The DNA of the CDR3 is TGTGCCAGCAGTCCTGTGTTTACAACGATCTCCTACGAGCAGTACTTC.

V usage is TRBV9 and J usage is TRBJ1-3; D not certain. V was shortened by 1 base and J by 0 bases, with 5 bases between the two germline ends. CDR1 and CDR2 (germline): SGDLS, YYNGEE. The CDR3 totals 14 residues. CDR3 loop: CASSVSYSGNTIYF. CDR3 sequence (DNA): TGTGCCAGCAGCGTATCGTACTCTGGAAACACCATATATTTT.

The chain combines TRBV11-1 with TRBJ2-1; 11 bases fit TRBD2. Germline CDR1 and CDR2: SGHAT and FQDESV (reference sequence). V gave up 6 bases and J gave up 10 bases; unmatched junction bases: 14. The CDR3 spans 16 residues. CDR3 bases: TGTGCCAGCAGTCGGGACTCTAGCGGGGGGCCTGAGGAGCAGTTCTTC. Its translation: CASSRDSSGGPEEQFF.

This clonotype was found many times. The genes are TRBV2 and TRBJ2-5, with 11 positions matching TRBD2. The germline gives CDR1 SNHLY, CDR2 FYNNEI. Trimming at V came to 7 bases and at J to 5 bases, leaving 15 bases not matched to a gene. This CDR3 has 17 residues. The CDR3 nucleotides read TGTGCCAGCACCTGGGGGGGCCTAGCGGGGGGATTGGAGACCCAGTACTTC. Translated, it gives CASTWGGLAGGLETQYF.

Comments on this clonotype: Possible read error: a much larger clone is one base away. J is TRBJ1-5 and V is TRBV12-3 or TRBV12-4; D unclear. Trimming shortened V by 5 bases and J by 3 bases, and 8 bases separated the two germline ends. The CDR3 extends over 13 amino acids. The CDR3, as DNA: TGTGCCAGCAGTCGATCCGACAATCAGCCCCAGCATTTT. It translates to CASSRSDNQPQHF.

The chain employs TRBV18 and TRBJ1-1; 10 bases are a match to TRBD1. The germline gives CDR1 KGHSH, CDR2 LQKENI. V shed 3 bases and J 7 bases; nucleotides not matched to a gene: 14. This CDR3 has 17 amino acids. As DNA, the CDR3 is TGTGCCAGCTCACCCTACGACAGACAGGGGGCGACAGTTGAAGCTTTCTTT. Its translation is CASSPYDRQGATVEAFF.

This clonotype was picked up many times. This chain links TRBV11-1 with TRBJ1-1; D gene uncertain. Deletions cut 3 bases from V and 1 base from J, with 6 bases between. CDR1 SGHAT and CDR2 FQDESV come from the germline V gene (reference sequence). The CDR3 has 13 residues. In DNA form, the CDR3 reads TGTGCCAGCAGCTTGACGGCGAACACTGAAGCTTTCTTT. Its protein product is CASSLTANTEAFF.

This clonotype occurred many times. V and J are TRBV2 and TRBJ1-4, with D possibly being TRBD1 (5 bases). V was cut by 7 bases and J by 6 bases, with 15 bases left in between. The CDR3 is 14 amino acids. From germline, CDR1 is SNHLY and CDR2 FYNNEI. CDR3 DNA: TGTGCCAGCATCCCCGCAGGGCGGTATGAAAAACTGTTTTTT. This sequence encodes CASIPAGRYEKLFF.

This clonotype was recorded at least ten times. The chain uses TRBV2 and TRBJ2-2; D is ambiguous. This CDR3 is built from 11 residues. Trimming left V 7 bases short and J 6 bases short, with 6 bases between. Per the germline V gene, CDR1 is SNHLY and CDR2 is FYNNEI. The CDR3 loop is CASKLAGELFF. The CDR3 coding sequence is TGTGCCAGCAAGCTGGCCGGGGAGCTGTTTTTT.

The chain employs TRBV2 and TRBJ2-2, with D maybe TRBD2 (7 bases). V was cut by 6 bases and J by 3 bases, with 11 bases left in between. The CDR3 is made up of 14 amino acids. In germline, CDR1 is SNHLY, CDR2 FYNNEI. CDR3 in amino acids: CASRRGGDTGELFF. The CDR3 coding sequence is TGTGCCAGCAGAAGGGGGGGGGACACCGGGGAGCTGTTTTTT.

This clonotype was found a few times. The chain employs TRBV28 and TRBJ2-3; a possible D gene is TRBD1 (5 bases). V lost 2 bases, J lost 8 bases, and 11 bases lay in between. The CDR3 covers 13 residues. CDR1 is MDHEN and CDR2 is SYDVKM in the germline V gene. CDR3 bases: TGTGCCAGCAGTTTAAATATAGGGGCTACGCAGTATTTT. Translated: CASSLNIGATQYF. The whole variable domain, remainder taken from reference TRBV28 and TRBJ2-3, is DVKVTQSSRYLVKRTGEKVFLECVQDMDHENMFWYRQDPGLGLRLIYFSYDVKMKEKGDIPEGYSVSREKKERFSLILESASTNQTSMYLCASSLNIGATQYFGPGTRLTVL.

This clonotype was picked up a small number of times. The chain couples TRBV10-3 to TRBJ1-3, with D possibly matching TRBD1 (6 bases). This CDR3 comprises 15 residues. V was shortened by 6 bases and J by 0 bases, with 12 bases between the two germline ends. Germline CDR1 is ENHRY and CDR2 is SYGVKD. Written as DNA, the CDR3 is TGTGCCATCAGAGGGGACACTAGCTCTGGAAACACCATATATTTT. It specifies CAIRGDTSSGNTIYF.

This clonotype was seen just once. The V gene is TRBV24-1, the J gene TRBJ2-3, with no clear D. V was cut by 1 base and J by 2 bases, with 12 bases left in between. CDR3 length: 16 residues. The germline CDR1 and CDR2 sequences are KGHDR and SFDVKD. This chain's CDR3 is CATSDFGVGITDTQYF. In DNA, the CDR3 is TGTGCCACCAGTGATTTCGGCGTGGGGATCACAGATACGCAGTATTTT.

This clonotype was seen a handful of times. The genes are TRBV20-1 and TRBJ2-7, with D perhaps TRBD2 (5 bases). The CDR3 extends over 13 amino acids. V lost 3 bases and J 1 base, leaving 10 bases between the germline ends. Germline V gene data show CDR1 as DFQATT and CDR2 as SNEGSKA (reference sequence). DNA of the CDR3: TGCAGTGCTAGTGAGGAGGCTTCCTACGAGCAGTACTTC. Translation gives CSASEEASYEQYF.

Only one count was recorded for this clonotype. V is TRBV20-1 and J is TRBJ2-1; TRBD2 matches 7 bases. V dropped 7 bases and J dropped 1; count of bases not matched to a gene: 4. CDR1 is DFQATT, CDR2 SNEGSKA, per germline (reference sequence). This CDR3 is 13 amino acids long. The chain's CDR3 is CSVRGISYNEQFF. The CDR3 nucleotides are TGCAGTGTGCGGGGGATATCCTACAATGAGCAGTTCTTC.